This T cell receptor beta chain came from a study of T cells in Graves' hyperthyroidism and ophthalmopathy (dated by TCRdb to about 2019). About the study as a whole: Peripheral blood was sampled at the time of initial diagnosis, prior to any treatment. TCR Vbeta CDR3 sequencing of around 130 peripheral blood samples (approximately 44 ophthalmopathy, under 80 hyperthyroidism and approximately 17 progressor patients) is reported in the paper. The roughly 91 discovery patients were randomly divided into training and test sets at a 7:3 ratio. The study also compared thyroid tissue and blood T-cell repertoires from about six Graves' hyperthyroidism patients. A discovery cohort of about 96 patients, about 43 with Graves' ophthalmopathy and under 60 with stable Graves' hyperthyroidism, was used to find distinguishing TCR V-J signatures. Following sampling, methimazole starting at 30 mg daily was given to hyperthyroidism patients, and high-dose intravenous methylprednisolone was given to ophthalmopathy patients. Prospective prediction of ophthalmopathy was tested in an independent validation cohort consisting of some 18 hyperthyroidism patients and more than 15 patients who later progressed to ophthalmopathy. Points the paper makes about the study in general: In validation, progression to ophthalmopathy was predicted by the model with around 71% sensitivity and around 75% specificity, a median of approximately 6.5 months before onset. Sample size was not statistically predetermined, and blinding of investigators to group allocation was not performed. A model built on a 13 V-J signature distinguished ophthalmopathy from stable hyperthyroidism, reaching 85% to 90% sensitivity and 81.08% specificity in cross-validation and 80%/75% in testing. Most expanded thyroid clonotypes (frequency above 0.001) were also detected in blood, suggesting blood repertoires may reflect thyroid immune responses.

The cysteine opens and the phenylalanine closes a CDR3 of 18 amino acids. The CDR3 DNA has 54 bases and is translated from base 1. The germline V gene specifies SGHVS as CDR1 and FNYEAQ as CDR2. V is trimmed back by 4 bases and J by 3 bases, and the junction contains 12 bases that no gene match accounts for. The hyperthyroidism patients were between 18 and 65 years old and newly diagnosed, with a disease duration of less than 2 months. Any patient with an uncontrolled infection, another autoimmune disease, pregnancy or lactation was excluded. Diagnoses were based on clinical symptoms, serum thyroxine and TRAb, thyroid ultrasound and orbital computed tomography. For progressor patients, blood was drawn at the first diagnosis of hyperthyroidism, before any ophthalmopathy symptoms had appeared. PBMCs were separated from 10 ml of fresh peripheral blood using Ficoll-Paque density gradient centrifugation. Patients classed as progressors first received a Graves' hyperthyroidism diagnosis and then went on to develop ophthalmopathy during follow-up. Trizol reagent was used to extract total RNA, and RNA quality was then checked on an Agilent 2100 Bioanalyzer.

In this sample, this clonotype turned up many times. Its antigen is unknown. Base qualities are not at hand, and no much larger clone is one base apart. The TCR beta CDR3 regions were amplified from RNA transcripts. A first-round RT-PCR of the TCR CDR3 used the HTBI primer set with the Qiagen OneStep RT-PCR kit. The libraries were constructed in a second round of multiplex PCR and then size-selected and purified. Paired-end sequencing of the libraries was performed with 100 bp reads on an Illumina HiSeq2000. Turning to the authors' computational methods: SOAPnuke was used to process the raw data, with reads discarded if the reads contained adapters or uncalled bases, had a mean Phred below 15, or lacked an exact constant-primer or identifier match. High-quality paired reads were merged using COPE v1.2.5, and each unique nucleotide sequence was defined as a clonotype. Clonotypes were aligned to IMGT TRBV, TRBD and TRBJ reference segments using MiTCR v1.1. Analysis was restricted to V-J combinations with a frequency above 0.0001, which covered 99% to 99.2% of repertoires. A TCS score was defined as the ratio between F50 (clonal expansion) and ExV (chaos), using BLOSUM62-based TCRdist between CDR3 peptides within each V-J. Welch's t-statistics and random forest reduced around 520 V-J features to 13, which were used in a naive Bayes classifier (R e1071). The public reads were reanalyzed by TCRdb: fastp trimming at Q25, MiXCR alignment, in-frame beta chains only. Rows with a matching CDR3 protein are joined into one entry that keeps the most common DNA and genes. The authors' filters were not applied to this entry. The sample contains about 290,000 distinct CDR3 sequences, about an eighth of them found a single time. Of the sample, almost 8% falls within the top ten clones.

Here the chain combines TRBV7-6 and TRBJ2-1; 10 central nucleotides agree with TRBD2. The sequence was collected from a woman younger than 45 with Graves' hyperthyroidism that later progressed to Graves' ophthalmopathy. The sample comprised blood. The sequenced DNA is TGTGCCAGCAGCTCCACACCGCCGGGACTAGCGAACTACAATGAGCAGTTCTTC. This codes for CASSSTPPGLANYNEQFF.